What follows are 23 T cell receptor beta chains derived from one specimen sequenced in a study of cytomegalovirus exposure and HLA in healthy donors. Primers for the PCR totalled 60 Vbeta and 13 Jbeta. Assay used: immunoSEQ multiplex PCR; TCRdb lists only in-frame clones, some missing. The table lists tens of thousands of clones, roughly 73% of them singletons. Sequenced material: PBMCs. These receptors were taken from a male donor in good health and CMV-seropositive.

There are a few counts of this clone. The chain has TRBV2 and TRBJ1-2, with D tentatively TRBD1 (5 bases). CDR3 length equals 14 residues. The germline CDR1 and CDR2 sequences are SNHLY and FYNNEI. Trimming took off 8 bases at V and 7 bases at J, with 20 bases between the two ends. DNA for the CDR3: TGTGCCAGCCAGGGAACGGTGCGCTGGCTTGGCTACACCTTC. As protein: CASQGTVRWLGYTF.

V usage is TRBV11-2 and J usage is TRBJ2-7; a weak D match, TRBD1 (6 bases). V was clipped by 5 bases and J by 2 bases, with 13 bases between them. Germline values: CDR1 SGHAT, CDR2 FQNNGV. The CDR3 spans 14 residues. CDR3 DNA sequence: TGTGCCAGCAGCCCCACACAGGGCACCTACGAGCAGTACTTC. Translated: CASSPTQGTYEQYF.

V and J are TRBV5-1 and TRBJ2-1; 9 bases match TRBD2. V was pared by 3 bases and J by 2 bases, with 6 bases of the junction left unmatched. There are 16 residues in the CDR3. The V gene's germline CDR1 is SGHRS and CDR2 YFSETQ. CDR3 residues: CASSYASGNTYNEQFF. CDR3 sequence (DNA): TGCGCCAGCAGCTACGCTAGCGGGAACACCTACAATGAGCAGTTCTTC.

V gene TRBV27 combines with J gene TRBJ2-5, with D possibly matching TRBD1 (6 bases). The V gene's germline CDR1 is MNHEY and CDR2 SMNVEV (reference sequence). The ends were cut back, 4 bases at V and 3 bases at J, with 18 bases in the middle. The CDR3 sequence is 16 residues long. The CDR3 DNA reads TGTGCCAGCAGTTCCCTAACCCGGACAGCCAAAGAGACCCAGTACTTC. It translates to CASSSLTRTAKETQYF.

This clone appeared once. The CDR3 DNA reads TGTGCCAGCAGCAATGGACTAGCGGGGATCACAGATACGCAGTATTTT. Its translation is CASSNGLAGITDTQYF. The chain couples TRBV5-4 to TRBJ2-3; TRBD2 matches at 12 bases. The V segment lost 4 bases and the J segment 2 bases; nucleotides outside the gene matches: 5. The CDR3 sequence is 16 residues long. From germline, CDR1 is SGHNT and CDR2 YYREEE (reference sequence).

The chain joins TRBV9 to TRBJ1-3; D is unclear. Germline assignment: CDR1 SGDLS and CDR2 YYNGEE. V lost 0 bases to trimming and J lost 3 bases, with 10 bases between them. The CDR3 contains 15 residues. The CDR3 sequence: CASSVDGVFGNTIYF. As DNA, the CDR3 is TGTGCCAGCAGCGTAGATGGAGTATTTGGAAACACCATATATTTT.

The chain combines TRBV6-1 with TRBJ1-2, with TRBD1 identical over 9 bases. This CDR3 has 14 residues. Germline lookup yields CDR1 MNHNS and CDR2 SASEGT. J lost 8 bases, V lost 6 bases, and 10 bases had no gene match. The DNA for the CDR3 is TGTGCCAGCAGACAGACAGGGGGTATCTTCGGCTACACCTTC. Protein product: CASRQTGGIFGYTF.

The V call is TRBV7-9, the J call TRBJ2-3; 10 positions agree with TRBD2. Germline-derived CDR1 and CDR2 are SEHNR and FQNEAQ (reference sequence). J was trimmed by 0 bases and V by 4 bases; bases with no gene match: 13. This CDR3 is built from 19 residues. Here the CDR3 reads CASSSTGTSDRDSTDTQYF. In DNA form, the CDR3 reads TGTGCCAGCAGCTCCACCGGGACTAGCGACCGTGATAGCACAGATACGCAGTATTTT.

The V and J genes are TRBV27 and TRBJ1-1; 7 bases align to TRBD1. The CDR3 has 14 amino acids. Germline assignment: CDR1 MNHEY and CDR2 SMNVEV (reference sequence). Trimming at V came to 3 bases and at J to 2 bases, leaving 3 bases not matched to a gene. CDR3 bases: TGTGCCAGCAGTTTGACAGGGTATAACACTGAAGCTTTCTTT. Protein product: CASSLTGYNTEAFF.

CDR3 in amino acids: CASSVALWTLGGYTF. The CDR3 bases are TGTGCCAGCAGCGTAGCCCTTTGGACATTGGGTGGCTACACCTTC. V usage is TRBV28 and J usage is TRBJ1-2; possible D gene TRBD1, 5 bases. CDR3 size: 15 residues. V lost 6 bases, J lost 7 bases, and 21 bases lay in between. Germline lookup yields CDR1 MDHEN and CDR2 SYDVKM.

J is TRBJ2-1 and V is TRBV10-3; no definite D call. The CDR3 has 12 amino acids. Germline V gene lookup returns CDR1 ENHRY and CDR2 SYGVKD. The V end lost 8 bases, the J end lost 1 base, and 6 bases lay between the germline ends. CDR3 residues: CAIFNSYNEQFF. The CDR3 DNA follows: TGTGCCATCTTCAATTCCTACAATGAGCAGTTCTTC.

The chain recombines TRBV10-3 with TRBJ2-1; the D gene is possibly TRBD2 (5 bases). This CDR3 has 12 amino acids. V lost 6 bases to trimming and J lost 7 bases, with 10 bases between them. Germline lookup yields CDR1 ENHRY and CDR2 SYGVKD. CDR3 bases: TGTGCCATCAGCGCCACTAGGAATGAGCAGTTCTTC. Translated, it gives CAISATRNEQFF.

This sequence joins TRBV7-9 and TRBJ1-2; 7 bases align to TRBD1. The CDR3 is 16 residues long. The ends lost 5 bases at V and 4 bases at J; junction bases unmatched: 13. Looked up from germline, CDR1 is SEHNR and CDR2 is FQNEAQ (reference sequence). CDR3 DNA: TGTGCCAGCAGCAGATCAGACAGGGTAGTATCCTATGGCTACACCTTC. This codes for CASSRSDRVVSYGYTF.

The chain has TRBV13 and TRBJ1-1; 8 positions match TRBD1. V shed 2 bases, J shed 5 bases, and the junction held 4 bases outside the gene matches. Germline-derived CDR1 and CDR2 are PRHDT and FYEKMQ (reference sequence). The CDR3 totals 14 residues. The CDR3 nucleotides read TGTGCCAGCAGCTTACAGGGGGCGCGGACTGAAGCTTTCTTT. Translated, it gives CASSLQGARTEAFF.

This clone was observed once. This sequence joins TRBV18 and TRBJ2-5; a weak D match, TRBD2 (6 bases). Per germline, CDR1 KGHSH and CDR2 LQKENI. V was clipped by 4 bases and J by 4 bases, with 10 bases between them. The length of the CDR3 is 13 residues. As DNA, the CDR3 is TGTGCCAGCTCACGACTAGTCACAGAGACCCAGTACTTC. Translated: CASSRLVTETQYF.

The rearrangement uses TRBV9 and TRBJ2-1, with 7 bases matching TRBD2. Germline V gene lookup returns CDR1 SGDLS and CDR2 YYNGEE. Unmatched junction bases numbered 8, after V lost 0 bases and J lost 5 bases. This CDR3 contains 16 residues. CDR3 nucleotides: TGTGCCAGCAGCGTAGGTTTGAGGGAGGGCCACAATGAGCAGTTCTTC. Its translation is CASSVGLREGHNEQFF.

The rearrangement links TRBV10-3 to TRBJ2-5; D call uncertain. The germline V gene encodes CDR1 ENHRY and CDR2 SYGVKD. The CDR3 has 13 amino acids. The ends were cut back, 0 bases at V and 5 bases at J, with 7 bases in the middle. The CDR3 spells CAISESVRETQYF. CDR3 sequence (DNA): TGTGCCATCAGTGAGTCGGTTCGGGAGACCCAGTACTTC.

V is TRBV18 and J is TRBJ2-7, with 7 bases lining up with TRBD1. From germline, CDR1 is KGHSH and CDR2 LQKENI. The CDR3 is 18 amino acids. V was clipped by 0 bases and J by 2 bases; unmatched bases: 13. In DNA, the CDR3 is TGTGCCAGCTCACCACCGTTCCGAAGAGGGCAGGGGGCCTACGAGCAGTACTTC. It encodes CASSPPFRRGQGAYEQYF.

The rearrangement joins TRBV7-3 to TRBJ2-3, with a weak D call TRBD2 (6 bases). V was trimmed by 8 bases and J by 0 bases, leaving 12 bases between them. Germline assignment: CDR1 SGHTA and CDR2 FQGTGA. CDR3 size: 14 residues. The CDR3 coding sequence is TGTGCCAGCCAGAGTAGCGGAAGCACAGATACGCAGTATTTT. Its protein is CASQSSGSTDTQYF. Drawing the rest from reference TRBV7-3 and TRBJ2-3, the complete variable domain is GAGVSQTPSNKVTEKGKYVELRCDPISGHTALYWYRQSLGQGPEFLIYFQGTGAADDSGLPNDRFFAVRPEGSVSTLKIQRTERGDSAVYLCASQSSGSTDTQYFGPGTRLTVL.

The chain combines TRBV9 with TRBJ2-1, with D possibly TRBD2 on 6 matching bases. The CDR3 contains 15 residues. Trimming shortened V by 4 bases and J by 6 bases, and 17 bases separated the two germline ends. Germline CDR1 SGDLS, CDR2 YYNGEE. CDR3 loop: CASSLEGPRGNEQFF. Here the CDR3 DNA reads TGTGCCAGCAGCCTGGAGGGGCCCCGGGGCAATGAGCAGTTCTTC.

The chain joins TRBV9 to TRBJ2-3; TRBD2 might be the D (6 bases). V shed 0 bases and J shed 5 bases, with 13 bases lying between them. The CDR3 has 15 residues. Germline CDR1 is SGDLS and CDR2 is YYNGEE. Written as DNA, the CDR3 is TGTGCCAGCAGCGTAGCGGGCGGGATGGGAGATACGCAGTATTTT. It is translated as CASSVAGGMGDTQYF.

In this sample, this clone turned up a few times. The chain combines TRBV20-1 with TRBJ2-5; D is unclear. Germline V lookup: CDR1 DFQATT, CDR2 SNEGSKA (reference sequence). V was trimmed by 0 bases and J by 7 bases, leaving 6 bases between them. This CDR3 has 11 residues. CDR3 loop: CSARDNWTQYF. The CDR3 DNA sequence: TGCAGTGCTAGAGATAATTGGACCCAGTACTTC.

The chain uses TRBV30 and TRBJ2-3; 8 bases line up with TRBD2. The length of the CDR3 is 16 residues. After removal of 2 bases from V and 4 bases from J, the junction contained 11 bases not matched to a gene. CDR1 is GTSNPN and CDR2 is SVGIG in the germline V gene (reference sequence). The CDR3 DNA reads as TGTGCCTGGAGTATCCCGGGACTAGGGAGGTCAGATACGCAGTATTTT. Translating it yields CAWSIPGLGRSDTQYF.